This record looks at one T cell receptor beta chain sequence and its context. Its cognate antigen is unknown. The CDR3 contains 14 residues. Germline lookup yields CDR1 ENHRY and CDR2 SYGVKD. The V and J ends lost 6 bases and 1 base, in that order; junction bases with no gene match: 5. The entry originates in a study of shared clonotypes between healthy human individuals. Study findings and constraints: Clonotype sharing across several donors was observed for about 4.8% of naive CD4 clonotypes.

A deep-level run was used for the assay. The repertoire was sequenced with immunoSEQ multiplex PCR; TCRdb's copy has only in-frame clones and lacks some. The data contain about 2.3 million clones, 93% of them singletons. This receptor was identified in a man aged 18 to 29 in good health. Some clones in this sample may be carry-over from other donors' samples. The sequenced material came from naive CD4+ T cells from PBMCs. Subset specified: CD45RA+ positively selected. This chain connects TRBV10-3 to TRBJ2-7, with 8 positions matching TRBD2. CDR3 nucleotide sequence: TGTGCCATCAGACCTAGCGGGCCTTCCTACGAGCAGTACTTC. This translates into CAIRPSGPSYEQYF.